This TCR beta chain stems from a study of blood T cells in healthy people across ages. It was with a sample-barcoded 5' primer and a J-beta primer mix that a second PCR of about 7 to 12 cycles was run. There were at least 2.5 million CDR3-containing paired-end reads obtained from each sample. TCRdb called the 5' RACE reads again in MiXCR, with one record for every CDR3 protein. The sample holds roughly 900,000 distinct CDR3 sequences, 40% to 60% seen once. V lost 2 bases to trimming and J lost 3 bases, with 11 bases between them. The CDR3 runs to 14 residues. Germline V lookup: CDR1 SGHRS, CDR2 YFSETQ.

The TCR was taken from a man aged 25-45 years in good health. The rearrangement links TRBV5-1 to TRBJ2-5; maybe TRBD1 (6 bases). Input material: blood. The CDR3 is CASSLGNREETQYF. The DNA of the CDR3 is TGCGCCAGCAGCTTAGGTAACAGGGAAGAGACCCAGTACTTC.